This T cell receptor beta chain emerged from a study of T-cell reconstitution after alpha-beta-depleted transplantation in children. Regarding the study as a whole: Several hundred expanded graft clones reportedly were the source of alpha-beta T cells about two months after transplant. The main origin of T-cell counts and diversity one year after transplant was newly produced T cells.

Library preparation (for TCRbeta) was performed with unique molecular identifiers. TCRdb reanalysed the PCR reads using MiXCR and keeps one entry per CDR3 protein. Of about 580,000 distinct CDR3 sequences in the sample, 20% to 25% were seen once. This clonotype was recorded many times. Antigen specificity is unknown. CDR1 and CDR2 from the germline V gene are SEHNR and FQNEAQ (reference sequence). The CDR3 has 15 amino acids. V lost 5 bases to trimming and J lost 1 base; unmatched junction nucleotides: 7. The J gene is TRBJ2-7, the V gene TRBV7-9; TRBD1 matches 8 bases. The sequencing used PBMCs, mostly from graft donor cells, collected 360 days after TCRalphabeta/CD19-depleted stem cell transplant. The clonotype originates from a boy younger than two who had a stem cell transplant for acute myeloid leukemia, so the T cells may come from the graft donor. This CDR3 reads CASSPGTGESYEQYF. The CDR3 DNA follows: TGTGCCAGCAGCCCCGGGACAGGAGAATCCTACGAGCAGTACTTC.